Below, one T cell receptor (beta chain) is given with its context. Its antigen is not yet known. Per-nucleotide qualities are absent, and no much larger clonotype sits a single base away. The CDR3 runs 16 residues from the cysteine to the phenylalanine. The only DNA kept is the CDR3, 48 bases in frame from the first base. Here V drops 0 bases and J drops 7 bases, and the junction holds 6 bases not matched to any gene. The germline V gene yields ENHRY for CDR1 and SYGVKD for CDR2. The record originates from a study of primary melanoma T cells and metastatic recurrence (dated by TCRdb to 2018 to 2021). Study-level background: The cohort was made up of 199 primary melanomas of stage T2 to T4, with thickness greater than 1 mm. Histopathological grading of tumor-infiltrating lymphocytes was compared with the T-cell fraction derived from sequencing. The study examined whether T-cell fraction and T-cell repertoire clonality in primary melanoma tumors predicted patient outcome. The T-cell fraction measured by TCR beta sequencing was weighed against progression-free survival, the clinical outcome chosen for the comparison. Beyond this particular receptor, the publication reports: Regardless of nodal disease, mitotic rate or ulceration status, a T-cell fraction above 20% appeared to be protective. The authors presented an effective T-cell-mediated antitumor response in primary melanoma only as a suggestion and not as a demonstrated mechanism. Progression-free survival prediction was reportedly improved more by adding T-cell fraction to tumor thickness than by adding any other histopathological variable. Progression-free survival was reportedly predicted by the tumor T-cell fraction independently of thickness, ulceration, mitotic rate and age.

The primary melanoma of each patient had been surgically resected and was considered potentially curable but at risk of metastatic recurrence. Receptors were amplified or captured by the immunoSEQ multiplex PCR assay. Primary melanoma tumor tissue was subjected to high-throughput sequencing of the T-cell receptor beta chain. For the original study's pipeline: The repertoire analyses covered TCRB CDR3 sharing between samples and the distribution of insertions and deletions. A gradient-boosted model ranked the predictive value of the T-cell fraction against histopathological variables. In its TCRdb copy, this immuneACCESS table keeps in-frame sequences only and misses some clones. Where compared with another copy, unresolved V genes explain less than half of these, and the others have no known cause. V and J calls and clone size are those listed in that table; D and trimming were worked out from the DNA. For this sample the table gives around 480 clones, of which around 80% were detected only once. Roughly a sixth of the sample goes to the ten largest clones.

This TCR came from a human donor with melanoma. Sequenced: melanoma tumor tissue. The chain couples TRBV10-3 to TRBJ2-2; 9 middle bases align to TRBD1. The encoded CDR3 is CAISESGNRGLGELFF. The DNA sequence reads TGTGCCATCAGTGAGTCAGGGAACAGGGGGCTCGGGGAGCTGTTTTTT.